This passage covers 24 T cell receptor beta chains from one sample sequenced in a study of blood T cell repertoires in COVID-19. The data were produced by immunoSEQ multiplex PCR, yet TCRdb's version contains in-frame clones alone and is incomplete. Of tens of thousands of clones listed, 70% to 90% are singletons. What was sequenced was peripheral blood. These receptors came from a man between 65 and 85 years old with acute or convalescent COVID-19.

This clone has only one observation. The chain combines TRBV7-8 with TRBJ1-6, with TRBD1 matching 7 bases. The CDR3 spans 13 residues. The junction had 2 bases not matched to a gene; V was cut back by 3 bases and J by 9 bases. Germline V CDR1 and CDR2: SGHVS, FQNEAQ. The CDR3 reads CASSFRQGSPLHF. The CDR3 bases are TGTGCCAGCAGCTTCAGACAGGGTTCACCCCTCCACTTT.

This chain uses TRBV3-1 (or the pseudogene TRBV3-2) with TRBJ2-3; the match to TRBD2 covers 11 bases. J was trimmed by 5 bases and V by 4 bases; bases with no gene match: 5. This CDR3 has 15 residues. CDR1 LGHDT and CDR2 YNNKEL come from the germline V gene (reference sequence). The DNA of the CDR3 is TGTGCCAGCAGCCCACTAGCGGGGGAGGGAGATACGCAGTATTTT. Translation: CASSPLAGEGDTQYF.

V is TRBV6-1 and J is TRBJ2-7; D is perhaps TRBD2 (5 bases). This CDR3 has 12 amino acids. Germline CDR1 and CDR2: MNHNS and SASEGT. V shed 2 bases and J shed 6 bases, with 8 bases lying between them. CDR3 loop: CASSERGVEQYF. CDR3 DNA: TGTGCCAGCAGTGAACGGGGTGTCGAGCAGTACTTC.

V is TRBV11-2 and J is TRBJ2-2; TRBD2 agrees at 14 bases. J was trimmed by 2 bases and V by 5 bases; bases with no gene match: 7. In germline, CDR1 is SGHAT, CDR2 FQNNGV. This CDR3 spans 18 amino acids. The CDR3 region has the DNA TGTGCCAGCAGCCCCCCCGGGACTAGCGGGGGTAACACCGGGGAGCTGTTTTTT. The encoded protein is CASSPPGTSGGNTGELFF.

This chain links TRBV5-1 with TRBJ2-7; D is perhaps TRBD2 (6 bases). This CDR3 comprises 14 residues. V lost 1 base, J lost 5 bases, and 13 bases lay in between. Germline lookup yields CDR1 SGHRS and CDR2 YFSETQ. The CDR3 DNA sequence: TGCGCCAGCAGCTTGAACGGGGGAGATGACGAGCAGTACTTC. It codes for CASSLNGGDDEQYF. Variable domain in full (rest from reference TRBV5-1 and TRBJ2-7): KAGVTQTPRYLIKTRGQQVTLSCSPISGHRSVSWYQQTPGQGLQFLFEYFSETQRNKGNFPGRFSGRQFSNSRSEMNVSTLELGDSALYLCASSLNGGDDEQYFGPGTRLTVT.

The gene calls are TRBV5-5 and TRBJ2-1; 11 bases line up with TRBD2. The CDR3 has 16 residues. Germline V gene lookup returns CDR1 SGHKS and CDR2 YYEKEE (reference sequence). V shed 0 bases, J shed 8 bases, and the junction held 7 bases outside the gene matches. This chain's CDR3 is CASSLAPTSGVDEQFF. DNA for the CDR3: TGTGCCAGCAGCTTGGCCCCGACTAGCGGGGTTGATGAGCAGTTCTTC.

DNA for the CDR3: TGTGCCAGCAGTTACTCGCCGGGACAGGGGAACACTGAAGCTTTCTTT. Protein product: CASSYSPGQGNTEAFF. The chain couples TRBV6-5 to TRBJ1-1, with 9 bases that match TRBD1. The CDR3 runs 16 residues. The junction had 3 bases not matched to a gene; V was cut back by 0 bases and J by 1 base. CDR1 is MNHEY, CDR2 SVGAGI, per germline.

The V call is TRBV11-2, the J call TRBJ1-6, with unresolved D. In germline, CDR1 is SGHAT, CDR2 FQNNGV. This CDR3 has 15 amino acids. V lost 2 bases to trimming and J lost 8 bases, with 13 bases between them. Here the CDR3 reads CASSLRGRRDSPLHF. CDR3 coding DNA: TGTGCCAGCAGCTTACGAGGCAGACGGGATTCACCCCTCCACTTT.

The rearrangement links TRBV3-1 (or the pseudogene TRBV3-2) to TRBJ1-2, with TRBD1 as a possible D gene (5 bases). Germline V gives CDR1 LGHDT, CDR2 YNNKEL (reference sequence). The CDR3 is 14 amino acids. The V end lost 1 base, the J end lost 2 bases, and 8 bases lay between the germline ends. The CDR3 region has the DNA TGTGCCAGCAGCCAAGGGGCAGGGAACTATGGCTACACCTTC. Translating gives CASSQGAGNYGYTF.

The chain carries TRBV9 and TRBJ2-2; D may be TRBD2 (6 bases). Trimming shortened V by 0 bases and J by 4 bases, and 13 bases separated the two germline ends. CDR1 is SGDLS and CDR2 is YYNGEE in the germline V gene. This CDR3 is 16 amino acids long. CDR3 nucleotide sequence: TGTGCCAGCAGCGTAGCTGGTGGGGGGAGCACCGGGGAGCTGTTTTTT. This gives the protein CASSVAGGGSTGELFF.

V usage is TRBV2 and J usage is TRBJ2-2; TRBD1 is a possible D gene (6 bases). The germline CDR1 and CDR2 sequences are SNHLY and FYNNEI. The CDR3 is made up of 14 amino acids. With 1 base removed from V and 6 bases from J, the gap between germline ends came to 9 bases. In nucleotides, the CDR3 is TGTGCCAGCAGTGAAGGCAGGGGACCCGGGGAGCTGTTTTTT. Translation gives CASSEGRGPGELFF. Based on the CDR3 plus reference TRBV2 and TRBJ2-2, the full variable domain is EPEVTQTPSHQVTQMGQEVILRCVPISNHLYFYWYRQILGQKVEFLVSFYNNEISEKSEIFDDQFSVERPDGSNFTLKIRSTKLEDSAMYFCASSEGRGPGELFFGEGSRLTVL.

V is TRBV12-5 and J is TRBJ1-3, with D perhaps TRBD1 (6 bases). The CDR3 is made up of 18 amino acids. From germline, CDR1 is LGHNT and CDR2 FRNRAP. V lost 0 bases and J 2 bases, leaving 17 bases between the germline ends. CDR3 sequence reads: CASGLVEEGGRTGNTIYF. CDR3 in DNA: TGTGCTAGTGGTTTGGTAGAGGAGGGGGGGCGGACTGGAAACACCATATATTTT.

The J gene is TRBJ2-1, the V gene TRBV11-2; maybe TRBD2 (6 bases). The CDR3 loop spans 17 amino acids. Germline assignment: CDR1 SGHAT and CDR2 FQNNGV. V lost 1 base and J 0 bases, leaving 13 bases between the germline ends. In DNA form, the CDR3 reads TGTGCCAGCAGCTTAGCCCCGGGACTCAACTCCTACAATGAGCAGTTCTTC. Translating it yields CASSLAPGLNSYNEQFF.

V gene TRBV2 combines with J gene TRBJ2-3; 8 bases agree with TRBD1. CDR1 is SNHLY and CDR2 is FYNNEI in the germline V gene. This CDR3 is built from 12 residues. Trimming cost V 3 bases and J 9 bases; bases outside gene matches: 2. CDR3 nucleotide sequence: TGTGCCAGCAGTGATGGACAGGGCACGCAGTATTTT. Translation: CASSDGQGTQYF.

The chain uses TRBV9 and TRBJ2-3, with D possibly TRBD2 on 6 matching bases. The V gene's germline CDR1 is SGDLS and CDR2 YYNGEE. There are 14 residues in the CDR3. V was shortened by 2 bases and J by 6 bases, with 13 bases between the two germline ends. The CDR3, as DNA: TGTGCCAGCAGCGTCGGAGGAGGGCCCGATACGCAGTATTTT. Protein: CASSVGGGPDTQYF.

This clone was detected a few times. This chain connects TRBV3-1 (or the pseudogene TRBV3-2) to TRBJ2-5; 9 bases agree with TRBD2. The CDR3 runs to 15 residues. Germline V CDR1 and CDR2: LGHDT, YNNKEL (reference sequence). V dropped 3 bases and J dropped 5; count of bases not matched to a gene: 7. DNA of the CDR3: TGTGCCAGCAGCCAGACCGGGACTAGCTTTGAGACCCAGTACTTC. As protein: CASSQTGTSFETQYF.

In regard to this clone: The same CDR3 also results from other DNA sequences found in this sample. The chain is built from TRBV2 and TRBJ1-5; tentative D call: TRBD1 (5 bases). Germline V gives CDR1 SNHLY, CDR2 FYNNEI. V lost 2 bases, J lost 1 base, and 6 bases lay in between. This CDR3 is 14 amino acids long. CDR3 bases: TGTGCCAGCAGTGAACAGGGAAGCAATCAGCCCCAGCATTTT. Its protein is CASSEQGSNQPQHF.

V gene TRBV19 combines with J gene TRBJ2-2; TRBD1 matches 10 bases. After removal of 5 bases from V and 4 bases from J, the junction contained 4 bases not matched to a gene. The CDR3 consists of 15 residues. From germline, CDR1 is LNHDA and CDR2 SQIVND (reference sequence). CDR3 nucleotide sequence: TGTGCCAGTAGTCTGGACAGGGGGGGCACCGGGGAGCTGTTTTTT. Encoded protein: CASSLDRGGTGELFF. The variable domain in full, with the rest retrieved from reference TRBV19 and TRBJ2-2, is DGGITQSPKYLFRKEGQNVTLSCEQNLNHDAMYWYRQDPGQGLRLIYYSQIVNDFQKGDIAEGYSVSREKKESFPLTVTSAQKNPTAFYLCASSLDRGGTGELFFGEGSRLTVL.

The J gene is TRBJ1-6, the V gene TRBV7-8; D ambiguous. V was cut by 1 base and J by 7 bases, with 14 bases left in between. The CDR3 runs to 16 residues. The germline V gene encodes CDR1 SGHVS and CDR2 FQNEAQ. For the CDR3, the DNA is TGTGCCAGCAGCTTAGAGTCCTCCAGGATGAATTCACCCCTCCACTTT. It encodes CASSLESSRMNSPLHF.

This clone turned up a few times. This sequence joins TRBV7-9 and TRBJ1-2, with D perhaps matching TRBD1 (5 bases). The CDR3 runs 12 residues. CDR1 SEHNR and CDR2 FQNEAQ come from the germline V gene (reference sequence). V was cut by 5 bases and J by 4 bases, with 8 bases left in between. In nucleotides, the CDR3 is TGTGCCAGCAGCCTAGACAGCTATGGCTACACCTTC. This translates into CASSLDSYGYTF.

CDR3 sequence reads: CASSWDRGWGANIQYF. The CDR3, as DNA: TGTGCCAGCAGCTGGGACAGGGGATGGGGGGCGAACATTCAGTACTTC. The chain carries TRBV7-2 and TRBJ2-4; TRBD1 aligns across 10 bases. Germline CDR1 reads SGHTA; CDR2 reads FQGNSA. Trimming took 4 bases from V and 7 from J; bases not matched to a gene: 10. CDR3 size: 16 residues.

J is TRBJ2-1 and V is TRBV7-2; 9 positions agree with TRBD1. The CDR3 covers 17 residues. V trimming: 5 bases; J trimming: 0 bases; junction bases outside the gene matches: 8. Germline V CDR1 and CDR2: SGHTA, FQGNSA. This CDR3 reads CASSPGTGYSSYNEQFF. DNA of the CDR3: TGTGCCAGCAGCCCCGGGACAGGGTACAGCTCCTACAATGAGCAGTTCTTC. The entire variable domain, with the rest obtained from reference TRBV7-2 and TRBJ2-1, is as follows: GAGVSQSPSNKVTEKGKDVELRCDPISGHTALYWYRQSLGQGLEFLIYFQGNSAPDKSGLPSDRFSAERTGGSVSTLTIQRTQQEDSAVYLCASSPGTGYSSYNEQFFGPGTRLTVL.

The V and J genes are TRBV7-2 and TRBJ2-1; 10 bases map to TRBD2. After removal of 2 bases from V and 9 bases from J, the junction contained 4 bases not matched to a gene. There are 14 residues in the CDR3. CDR1 and CDR2 (germline): SGHTA, FQGNSA. CDR3: CASSLLAGATEQFF. The CDR3 coding sequence is TGTGCCAGCAGCTTACTAGCGGGGGCTACTGAGCAGTTCTTC.

A single count supports this clone. The rearrangement links TRBV20-1 to TRBJ1-1; D unclear. Germline lookup yields CDR1 DFQATT and CDR2 SNEGSKA (reference sequence). Trimming stripped 5 bases from V and 6 bases from J, with 10 bases between. The CDR3 totals 11 residues. CDR3 sequence (DNA): TGCAGTGCTGAAAGACAAGCTGAAGCTTTCTTT. It codes for CSAERQAEAFF.